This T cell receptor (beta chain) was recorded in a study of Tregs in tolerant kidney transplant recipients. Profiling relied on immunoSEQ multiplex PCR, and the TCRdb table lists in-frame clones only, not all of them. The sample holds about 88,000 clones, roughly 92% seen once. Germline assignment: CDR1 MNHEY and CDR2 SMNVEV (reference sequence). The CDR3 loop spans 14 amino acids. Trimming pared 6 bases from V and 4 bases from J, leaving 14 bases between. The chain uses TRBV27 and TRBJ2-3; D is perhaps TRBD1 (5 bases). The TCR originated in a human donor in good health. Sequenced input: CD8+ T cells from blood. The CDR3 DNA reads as TGTGCCAGCAGCCCTGTAGGGGTCCCAGATACGCAGTATTTT. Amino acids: CASSPVGVPDTQYF.